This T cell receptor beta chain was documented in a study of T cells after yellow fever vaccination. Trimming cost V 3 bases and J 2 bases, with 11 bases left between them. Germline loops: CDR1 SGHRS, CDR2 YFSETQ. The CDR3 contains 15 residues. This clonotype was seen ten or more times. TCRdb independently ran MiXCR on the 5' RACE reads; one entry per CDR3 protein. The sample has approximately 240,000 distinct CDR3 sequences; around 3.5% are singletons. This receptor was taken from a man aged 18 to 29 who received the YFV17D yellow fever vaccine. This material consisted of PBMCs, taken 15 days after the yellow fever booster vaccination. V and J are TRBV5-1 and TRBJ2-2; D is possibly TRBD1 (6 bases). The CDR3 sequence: CASSSWTANTGELFF. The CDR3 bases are TGCGCCAGCAGCTCTTGGACAGCTAACACCGGGGAGCTGTTTTTT.